A selection of T cell receptor beta chains follows, all from one sample in a study of long-term antiretroviral therapy in people with HIV. Sequencing used immunoSEQ multiplex PCR; TCRdb keeps in-frame clones, though not all of them. The repertoire includes fewer than 20,000 clones, 70% to 80% of them detected once, and 8% sits in the top ten. The starting material was unsorted PBMCs, obtained at the start of antiretroviral therapy. The receptors come from a man aged 25 to 45 with HIV. Each CDR3 is given without its conserved first and last residue.

v_gene	len	j_gene	CDR3aa
TRBV5-4	15	TRBJ2-1	ASSPRTGGSSYNEQF
TRBV19	13	TRBJ1-2	ASSPLGQENYGYT
TRBV10-2	12	TRBJ1-1	ASGQGSLNTEAF
TRBV5-1	13	TRBJ2-2	ASSLKWEATGELF
TRBV4-3	13	TRBJ2-1	ASSQPGVSYNEQF
TRBV18	11	TRBJ1-2	ASSAYGNYGYT
TRBV10-3	13	TRBJ2-5	AVGTSGRVGETQY
TRBV5-4	13	TRBJ2-7	ASSPEEDRAYEQY
TRBV29-1	11	TRBJ2-1	SVTGTGDNEQF
TRBV28	16	TRBJ2-4	ASSLEGGRTLAKNIQY
TRBV11-2	17	TRBJ2-2	ASSLVLLADGGNTGELF
TRBV25-1	12	TRBJ1-3	ATLGGGSGNTIY
TRBV11-2	15	TRBJ1-1	ASSSDKGGQLGNEAF
TRBV5-1	12	TRBJ2-5	ASSPGQGQETQY
TRBV28	12	TRBJ1-5	ASSQTGNHQPQH
TRBV27	14	TRBJ2-2	ASSLGTSRTPGELF
TRBV2	12	TRBJ1-6	ASRGLGTSHPLH
TRBV7-2	14	TRBJ2-2	ASSPRRASDTGELF
TRBV10-3	12	TRBJ1-2	AISAGTGSYGYT
TRBV7-2	14	TRBJ2-7	ASSLVRRQGGNEQY
TRBV6-6	10	TRBJ2-1	ASAVGGVEQF
TRBV6-1	12	TRBJ1-2	ASFDPWENYGYT